This T cell receptor beta chain was sequenced in a study of early stage breast cancer tumors. Study information: ER+/PR+/HER2- status applied to about 80% of the 16 invasive breast tumors.

The junction had 5 bases not matched to a gene; V was cut back by 2 bases and J by 1 base. CDR1 and CDR2 from the germline V gene are KGHSH and LQKENI. The CDR3 covers 16 residues. Clones were read by immunoSEQ multiplex PCR, and TCRdb kept only the in-frame ones, dropping some. Seen here are around 48,000 clones, around nine tenths observed once, and the top ten hold about 5%. General study findings and limits: Comparing each tissue with blood distinguished tumor from normal in most of the 16 patients. Enriched TCRB sequences shared across patients were mostly commonly generated sequences. Unsorted bulk genomic DNA sequencing lacked pairing and functional marker data.

Concerning this clone: The antigen remains undetermined.

The material sequenced was blood. The sequence was collected from a person aged 70 to 85 with breast cancer. The chain links TRBV18 to TRBJ1-5, with 7 bases fitting TRBD1. CDR3 sequence reads: CASSPNPGQSNQPQHF. The CDR3 coding sequence is TGTGCCAGCTCACCAAATCCGGGACAGAGCAATCAGCCCCAGCATTTT. Drawing the rest from reference TRBV18 and TRBJ1-5, the complete variable domain is NAGVMQNPRHLVRRRGQEARLRCSPMKGHSHVYWYRQLPEEGLKFMVYLQKENIIDESGMPKERFSAEFPKEGPSILRIQQVVRGDSAAYFCASSPNPGQSNQPQHFGDGTRLSIL.